Included here is one T cell receptor (beta chain) sequence, with context. Using immunoSEQ multiplex PCR, the repertoire was profiled, and TCRdb retains in-frame clones only, with some absent. The sample records 95,000 to 150,000 clones, around nine tenths being singletons. Germline V CDR1 and CDR2: KGHDR, SFDVKD. This CDR3 has 15 residues. Deletions cut 8 bases from V and 1 base from J, with 13 bases between. This record belongs to a study of blood T cell repertoires in COVID-19. This TCR came from a man aged 45 to 65 with COVID-19, enrolled during active disease. The chain carries TRBV24-1 and TRBJ2-2; the D is unclear. Material: peripheral blood. The CDR3 sequence: CATKSNTRNTGELFF. CDR3 DNA: TGTGCCACCAAATCGAATACAAGGAACACCGGGGAGCTGTTTTTT.